The clone carrying this TCR beta chain was observed a handful of times. Its antigen is unidentified. One entry per CDR3 protein results from TCRdb running MiXCR on the 5' RACE reads. The profile shows 750,000 to 850,000 distinct CDR3 sequences, over 9.5% of them singletons. The germline V gene encodes CDR1 SGDLS and CDR2 YYNGEE. V shed 3 bases and J shed 3 bases, with 10 bases lying between them. The CDR3 has 14 residues. The data derive from a study of CD8 T cells in ankylosing spondylitis. Study-wide findings and caveats: Disease-linked clones displayed a CD8+ phenotype and appeared relatively rarely in peripheral blood. There was a TCR beta motif, made of fewer than 10 highly homologous variants, that appeared characteristic of ankylosing spondylitis blood. Some motif variants were previously reported in reactive arthritis synovial fluid and blood. Significant enrichment of disease-linked clones was reported in matched ankylosing spondylitis synovial fluid.

This clonotype was sampled from a male donor with ankylosing spondylitis. Sequenced: blood, either unsorted or a sorted T cell fraction (not recorded which). V gene TRBV9 combines with J gene TRBJ2-1; D is unresolved. The CDR3 region is CASSDRLNYNEQFF. The CDR3 region has the DNA TGTGCCAGCAGCGACCGACTTAACTACAATGAGCAGTTCTTC.